Below, one TCR beta chain is given with its context. The sample is drawn from a study of blood T cell repertoires in COVID-19. Overall study: Acute and convalescent COVID-19 samples came from the United States, Italy and Spain. PBMCs, B-cell-depleted T cells, or T cells were the source of the cDNA or gDNA that made up the material.

In the authors' workflow: The assay estimated nucleated cells by amplifying reference gene primers. Clones were read by immunoSEQ multiplex PCR, and TCRdb kept only the in-frame ones, dropping some. V and J calls and clone size come straight from that table; D and trimming were deduced from the DNA. Altogether tens of thousands of clones are present, around 86% being singletons, with the ten largest covering over 25%. Germline V lookup: CDR1 LGHDT, CDR2 YNNKEL (reference sequence). Trimming took off 2 bases at V and 4 bases at J, with 11 bases between the two ends. The CDR3 loop spans 14 amino acids.

The sequence was obtained from a woman aged 80 or older with active or convalescent COVID-19. The sequencing input was peripheral blood. The V call is TRBV3-1 (or the pseudogene TRBV3-2), the J call TRBJ1-1, with D tentatively TRBD1 (5 bases). The DNA for the CDR3 is TGTGCCAGCAGCCAAATTCAAAGGGGCACTGAAGCTTTCTTT. Its translation is CASSQIQRGTEAFF.